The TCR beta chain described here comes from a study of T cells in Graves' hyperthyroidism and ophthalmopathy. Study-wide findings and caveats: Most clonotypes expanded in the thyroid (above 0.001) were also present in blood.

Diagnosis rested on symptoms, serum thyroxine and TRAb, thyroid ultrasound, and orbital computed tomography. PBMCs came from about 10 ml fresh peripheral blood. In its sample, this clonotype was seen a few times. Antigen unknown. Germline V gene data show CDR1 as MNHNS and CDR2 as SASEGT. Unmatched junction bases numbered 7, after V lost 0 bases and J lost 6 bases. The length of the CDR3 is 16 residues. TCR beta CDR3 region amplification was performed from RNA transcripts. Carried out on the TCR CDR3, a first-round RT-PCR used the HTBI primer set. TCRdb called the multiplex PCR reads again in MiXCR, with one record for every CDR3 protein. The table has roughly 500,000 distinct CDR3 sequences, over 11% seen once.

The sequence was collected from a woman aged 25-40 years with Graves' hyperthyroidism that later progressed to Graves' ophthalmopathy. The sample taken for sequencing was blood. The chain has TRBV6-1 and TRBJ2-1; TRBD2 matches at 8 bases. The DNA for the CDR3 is TGTGCCAGCAGTGAAGCGCTGGTAGCGGGATTCAATGAGCAGTTCTTC. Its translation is CASSEALVAGFNEQFF.